Each of the 27 T cell receptor beta chains below was sequenced from the same sample in a study of naive and memory T cell subsets. Study-wide results and caveats: Possibly reflecting memory cells re-expressing CD45RA, a few larger clonotypes occurred in naive repertoires, especially CD8.

Two oligonucleotides, mixed equimolar, formed the beta constant-region primer covering TRBC1 and TRBC2. The ligated cDNA underwent four PCR rounds using SP2 and nested alpha and beta constant-region primers. Each CDR3 protein gets one entry after TCRdb re-called the UMI-ligation and nested PCR reads with MiXCR. The sample has around 160,000 distinct CDR3 sequences; over 20% are singletons. Their cognate antigens are unknown. The sequenced sample consisted of naive CD4+ T cells from blood. The receptors originated from a human donor in good health.

The J gene is TRBJ1-1, the V gene TRBV11-3; no clear D. The CDR3 runs to 12 residues. Germline V CDR1 and CDR2: SGHNT, YENEEA. With 3 bases removed from V and 8 bases from J, the gap between germline ends came to 10 bases. This CDR3 reads CASSFRSGEAFF. CDR3 sequence (DNA): TGTGCCAGCAGCTTCCGATCTGGCGAAGCTTTCTTT.

The rearrangement uses TRBV2 and TRBJ2-3, with 12 bases matching TRBD2. This CDR3 contains 14 residues. With V trimmed by 8 bases and J by 1 base, 1 base remained unmatched. Germline CDR1 SNHLY, CDR2 FYNNEI. The CDR3 here is CASRLAGGTDTQYF. The CDR3 region has the DNA TGTGCCAGCCGACTAGCGGGAGGCACAGATACGCAGTATTTT.

This clonotype appeared many times. This rearrangement joins TRBV2 to TRBJ2-2; D is ambiguous. CDR1 SNHLY and CDR2 FYNNEI come from the germline V gene. V lost 7 bases and J lost 0, with 9 bases in between. This CDR3 has 14 residues. The CDR3 spells CASMIGTNTGELFF. The CDR3 nucleotides read TGTGCCAGCATGATTGGTACGAACACCGGGGAGCTGTTTTTT. The variable domain in full, completed from reference TRBV2 and TRBJ2-2, reads EPEVTQTPSHQVTQMGQEVILRCVPISNHLYFYWYRQILGQKVEFLVSFYNNEISEKSEIFDDQFSVERPDGSNFTLKIRSTKLEDSAMYFCASMIGTNTGELFFGEGSRLTVL.

The table lists this clonotype with many counts. This chain connects TRBV29-1 to TRBJ1-1, with D perhaps TRBD1 (6 bases). The V and J ends lost 3 bases and 0 bases respectively, with 8 bases between them. The CDR3 covers 13 residues. Germline V CDR1 and CDR2: SQVTM, ANQGSEA. The CDR3 sequence is CSVEQGLNTEAFF. The CDR3 DNA is TGCAGCGTTGAGCAGGGGTTGAACACTGAAGCTTTCTTT.

This chain joins TRBV6-1 and TRBJ2-7; D is unresolved. This CDR3 is 13 amino acids long. The germline V and J ends were trimmed by 4 bases and 2 bases, with 9 bases remaining between them. From germline, CDR1 is MNHNS and CDR2 SASEGT. CDR3 protein: CASSGVPTYEQYF. The CDR3 DNA reads TGTGCCAGCAGTGGAGTTCCTACCTACGAGCAGTACTTC.

This clonotype was detected a few times. The genes are TRBV11-2 and TRBJ2-7, with TRBD2 matching over 8 bases. The junction had 5 bases not matched to a gene; V was cut back by 2 bases and J by 2 bases. The CDR3 length is 15 residues. Germline V CDR1 and CDR2: SGHAT, FQNNGV. CDR3 residues: CASSLQAGVTYEQYF. In DNA, the CDR3 is TGTGCCAGCAGCTTACAAGCGGGAGTTACCTACGAGCAGTACTTC.

The chain joins TRBV28 to TRBJ2-1; 9 bases fit TRBD2. The CDR3 is 16 amino acids. The J segment lost 2 bases and the V segment lost 6 bases, leaving 8 bases of the junction unmatched. Germline V gene lookup returns CDR1 MDHEN and CDR2 SYDVKM. CDR3 sequence (DNA): TGTGCCAGCAGGCCACTAGCGGGCATGACCTACAATGAGCAGTTCTTC. Translating gives CASRPLAGMTYNEQFF.

The V gene is TRBV25-1, the J gene TRBJ2-7; 7 bases align to TRBD1. The CDR3 loop spans 15 amino acids. Per germline, CDR1 MGHDK and CDR2 SYGVNS. After removal of 4 bases from V and 1 base from J, the junction contained 7 bases not matched to a gene. For the CDR3, the DNA is TGTGCCAGCAGTGTCCGGGACAGCCATTCCTACGAGCAGTACTTC. Its protein product is CASSVRDSHSYEQYF.

This clonotype was recorded a few times. The chain is built from TRBV7-3 and TRBJ2-1, with 7 bases identical to TRBD2. V shed 5 bases and J 2 bases; nucleotides not matched to a gene: 9. The length of the CDR3 is 16 residues. CDR1 and CDR2 (germline): SGHTA, FQGTGA. DNA of the CDR3: TGTGCCAGCAGCAATAAAGCGGGATTTCCCTACAATGAGCAGTTCTTC. Its protein product is CASSNKAGFPYNEQFF.

The chain joins TRBV6-1 to TRBJ2-2, with D possibly being TRBD2 (5 bases). V dropped 5 bases and J dropped 5 bases, with 9 bases sitting between them. Germline CDR1 is MNHNS and CDR2 is SASEGT. The CDR3 is 13 residues long. The CDR3 reads CASSPDWTGELFF. Written as DNA, the CDR3 is TGTGCCAGCAGTCCGGACTGGACCGGGGAGCTGTTTTTT.

This clonotype has a handful of counts. This rearrangement joins TRBV6-2 or TRBV6-3 to TRBJ2-1; D is ambiguous. CDR1 and CDR2 (germline): MNHEY, SVGEGT. This CDR3 region has 14 residues. V lost 1 base and J lost 5, with 9 bases in between. The DNA for the CDR3 is TGTGCCAGCAGTTACTGGGCCGGTAACAATGAGCAGTTCTTC. Translated: CASSYWAGNNEQFF.

The chain has TRBV2 and TRBJ1-4; 7 bases agree with TRBD1. V lost 8 bases, J lost 13 bases, and 10 bases stayed unmatched. Germline CDR1 reads SNHLY; CDR2 reads FYNNEI. The CDR3 runs 12 residues. Here the CDR3 reads CASGRDSPTLFF. DNA for the CDR3: TGTGCCAGCGGACGGGACAGCCCTACACTGTTTTTT.

This clonotype has a handful of counts. The CDR3 protein is CASSPEGQGLGAKNIQYF. CDR3 sequence (DNA): TGTGCCAGCTCACCCGAGGGACAGGGGCTCGGGGCCAAAAACATTCAGTACTTC. The chain employs TRBV18 and TRBJ2-4; TRBD1 agrees at 10 bases. This CDR3 contains 18 residues. V gave up 3 bases and J gave up 1 base; unmatched junction bases: 9. Germline CDR1 is KGHSH and CDR2 is LQKENI.

The rearrangement joins TRBV19 to TRBJ1-1; no reliable D call. Trimming cost V 1 base and J 7 bases, with 7 bases left between them. The CDR3 runs to 12 residues. CDR1 is LNHDA, CDR2 SQIVND, per germline (reference sequence). This CDR3 reads CASSIVRGEAFF. As DNA, the CDR3 is TGTGCCAGTAGTATAGTACGGGGTGAAGCTTTCTTT.

This clonotype was picked up a small number of times. The chain uses TRBV28 and TRBJ2-1, with 8 bases lining up with TRBD1. CDR1 is MDHEN, CDR2 SYDVKM, per germline. V gave up 6 bases and J gave up 7 bases; unmatched junction bases: 8. This CDR3 is 14 amino acids long. CDR3 in DNA: TGTGCCAGCAGGCCGGGACAGGTCCCAAATGAGCAGTTCTTC. This translates into CASRPGQVPNEQFF.

The chain carries TRBV6-1 and TRBJ2-7; D not resolved. The V gene lost 5 bases and the J gene lost 2 bases, with 19 bases spanning the gap. The V gene's germline CDR1 is MNHNS and CDR2 SASEGT. The CDR3 loop spans 16 amino acids. Here the CDR3 reads CASSLGFGNTAYEQYF. CDR3 nucleotides: TGTGCCAGCAGTCTTGGATTTGGGAATACGGCCTACGAGCAGTACTTC.

The rearrangement uses TRBV4-2 and TRBJ1-2; D might be TRBD1 (5 bases). The germline CDR1 and CDR2 sequences are LGHNA and YNFKEQ. This CDR3 region has 19 residues. Trimming took 0 bases from V and 3 from J, leaving 23 bases between them. The DNA of the CDR3 is TGTGCCAGCAGCCAAGAGGGGCGAGGAAGGGGCGCGGAAGACTATGGCTACACCTTC. Translation gives CASSQEGRGRGAEDYGYTF.

The V call is TRBV11-3, the J call TRBJ2-1, with a possible D match to TRBD1 (6 bases). This CDR3 has 14 residues. Germline V lookup: CDR1 SGHNT, CDR2 YENEEA. The V end was cut by 5 bases, the J end by 5 bases, with 13 bases between. DNA for the CDR3: TGTGCCAGCAGCGATCGGACAGCTAACAATGAGCAGTTCTTC. This sequence encodes CASSDRTANNEQFF.

This clonotype has just a few counts. The V call is TRBV7-2, the J call TRBJ2-5; 9 bases line up with TRBD1. Trimming cost V 7 bases and J 5 bases; bases outside gene matches: 11. The germline V gene has CDR1 SGHTA and CDR2 FQGNSA. The CDR3 spans 15 residues. For the CDR3, the DNA is TGTGCCAGCACCAATCGGACAGGGGCGGGGGAGACCCAGTACTTC. The encoded protein is CASTNRTGAGETQYF.

The V and J genes are TRBV27 and TRBJ1-5; D is perhaps TRBD1 (6 bases). Germline-derived CDR1 and CDR2 are MNHEY and SMNVEV (reference sequence). This CDR3 has 15 amino acids. V lost 5 bases to trimming and J lost 5 bases, with 16 bases between them. DNA for the CDR3: TGTGCCAGCAGTCCCGAGGGGGGGAGGTATCAGCCCCAGCATTTT. It specifies CASSPEGGRYQPQHF.

This clonotype was recorded a few times. One end of the junction is discordant with germline, which a read error may explain. The chain links TRBV19 to TRBJ2-4, with D possibly being TRBD2 (5 bases). Looked up from germline, CDR1 is LNHDA and CDR2 is SQIVND (reference sequence). This CDR3 region has 12 residues. Here the CDR3 DNA reads TGTGCCAGTAGTAGTCAGTGGGGAGCTCTGGACTTC. Its translation: CASSSQWGALDF.

This clonotype has more than one count but fewer than ten. In DNA form, the CDR3 reads TGTGCCAGCAGTTTGCCTTGGACTCCCTACAATGAGCAGTTCTTC. As protein: CASSLPWTPYNEQFF. This chain joins TRBV28 and TRBJ2-1; D may be TRBD2 (5 bases). CDR3 length: 15 amino acids. The V gene lost 3 bases and the J gene lost 2 bases, with 11 bases spanning the gap. Germline CDR1 is MDHEN and CDR2 is SYDVKM.

The chain combines TRBV6-5 with TRBJ1-4; tentatively, D is TRBD1 (5 bases). Trimming removed 5 bases from V and 3 bases from J, with 10 bases in between. Germline lookup yields CDR1 MNHEY and CDR2 SVGAGI. The CDR3 is made up of 14 amino acids. CDR3 DNA sequence: TGTGCCAGCAGTGAAATGGGACCTAATGAAAAACTGTTTTTT. It specifies CASSEMGPNEKLFF.

V gene TRBV12-5 combines with J gene TRBJ1-4, with a tentative D call TRBD1 (6 bases). The germline V gene has CDR1 LGHNT and CDR2 FRNRAP. The CDR3 extends over 14 amino acids. Trimming took off 1 base at V and 8 bases at J, with 11 bases between the two ends. The CDR3 DNA sequence: TGTGCTAGTGGTTTGGGCGGACAGTACGAAAAACTGTTTTTT. Amino acid sequence: CASGLGGQYEKLFF.

The V gene is TRBV5-1, the J gene TRBJ2-1, with a tentative D call TRBD2 (6 bases). CDR1 SGHRS and CDR2 YFSETQ come from the germline V gene. Deletions cut 5 bases from V and 0 bases from J, with 9 bases between. CDR3 length: 14 amino acids. In DNA, the CDR3 is TGCGCCAGCAGAGCGGGCCGCTCCTACAATGAGCAGTTCTTC. Translating gives CASRAGRSYNEQFF.

This clonotype appeared a few times. The rearrangement links TRBV6-5 to TRBJ2-2; possibly TRBD2 for D (5 bases). The ends were cut back, 6 bases at V and 7 bases at J, with 6 bases in the middle. This CDR3 region has 11 residues. Germline CDR1 reads MNHEY; CDR2 reads SVGAGI. CDR3 in DNA: TGTGCCAGCAGGAGGGTCGGGGAGCTGTTTTTT. It translates to CASRRVGELFF.

This clonotype was seen a few times. This chain links TRBV12-3 or TRBV12-4 with TRBJ2-2; 9 bases fit TRBD1. Germline trimming cut 7 bases from V and 8 bases from J; bases unmatched to any gene: 8. This CDR3 has 14 residues. As DNA, the CDR3 is TGTGCCAGCACAATCGGACAGGGGAGAGGGGAGCTGTTTTTT. It yields the protein CASTIGQGRGELFF.